This TCR beta chain appears in the sequencing data of a study of blood T cells in healthy people across ages. A sample-barcoded 5' primer and a J-beta primer mix were used in a second PCR of about 6 to 11 cycles. MiXCR, run by TCRdb on the 5' RACE reads, gives a single entry per CDR3 protein. This table has about 1.4 million distinct CDR3 sequences, 55% to 75% appearing once. Trimming cost V 5 bases and J 7 bases, with 11 bases left between them. The germline CDR1 and CDR2 sequences are SGHTA and FQGNSA. This CDR3 spans 12 amino acids. Every sample gave at least 6 micrograms of total RNA when it was extracted.

The sequence came from a man aged 18 to 29 in good health. The sample taken for sequencing was blood. The gene calls are TRBV7-2 and TRBJ1-2, with a possible D match to TRBD1 (6 bases). DNA for the CDR3: TGTGCCAGCAGCCCCTTGGACAGTGGCTACACCTTC. Amino acids: CASSPLDSGYTF.